This TCR beta chain was profiled in a study of OX40 agonist ivuxolimab in advanced cancers. Overall study context: Those treated in dose escalation had hepatocellular carcinoma, melanoma, renal cell cancer or head and neck cancer. Of the participants, more than 35% had some prior anti-PD-1, anti-PD-L1 or anti-CTLA-4 therapy, which was allowed. Partial responses were seen in three patients, one with hepatocellular carcinoma and two with cutaneous melanoma.

The CDR3 is made up of 19 amino acids. Germline CDR1 is SNHLY and CDR2 is FYNNEI. V dropped 6 bases and J dropped 0; count of bases not matched to a gene: 13. The cohort excluded patients with autoimmune disease history or systemic immunosuppression. TCRdb keeps only in-frame clones here, not all; method: immunoSEQ multiplex PCR. Of fewer than 50,000 clones detected, less than 90% appear once; the ten largest clones hold about 54%. This sequence joins TRBV2 and TRBJ2-3, with 12 bases aligning to TRBD2. Here the sequenced sample was CD4+ or CD8+ T cells sorted from blood, taken in a trial of the OX40 agonist ivuxolimab. The clonotype originates from an adult with an advanced solid tumor such as melanoma, head and neck, liver or kidney cancer. CDR3 sequence: CASRSRTSGVTTSTDTQYF. Here the CDR3 DNA reads TGTGCCAGCAGATCCAGGACTAGCGGGGTAACTACTAGCACAGATACGCAGTATTTT.